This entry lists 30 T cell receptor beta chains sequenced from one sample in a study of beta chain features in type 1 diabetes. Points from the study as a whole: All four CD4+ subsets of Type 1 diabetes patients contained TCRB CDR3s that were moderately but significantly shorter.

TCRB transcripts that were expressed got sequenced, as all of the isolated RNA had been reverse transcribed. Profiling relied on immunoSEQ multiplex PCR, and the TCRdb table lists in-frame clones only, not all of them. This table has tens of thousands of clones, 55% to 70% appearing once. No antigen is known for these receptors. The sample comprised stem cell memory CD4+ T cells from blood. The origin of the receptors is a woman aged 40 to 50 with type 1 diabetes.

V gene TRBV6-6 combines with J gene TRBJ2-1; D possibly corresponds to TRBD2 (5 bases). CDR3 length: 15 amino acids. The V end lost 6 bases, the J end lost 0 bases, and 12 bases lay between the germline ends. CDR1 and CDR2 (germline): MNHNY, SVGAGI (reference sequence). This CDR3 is CASRPEDFSYNEQFF. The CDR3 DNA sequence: TGTGCCAGCAGACCGGAGGACTTCTCCTACAATGAGCAGTTCTTC.

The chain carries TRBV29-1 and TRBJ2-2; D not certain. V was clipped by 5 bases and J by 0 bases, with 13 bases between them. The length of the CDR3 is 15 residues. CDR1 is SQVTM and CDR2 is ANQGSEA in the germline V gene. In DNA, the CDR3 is TGCAGCGTTCTGAAGTTCAGCGCGAACACCGGGGAGCTGTTTTTT. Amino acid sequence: CSVLKFSANTGELFF.

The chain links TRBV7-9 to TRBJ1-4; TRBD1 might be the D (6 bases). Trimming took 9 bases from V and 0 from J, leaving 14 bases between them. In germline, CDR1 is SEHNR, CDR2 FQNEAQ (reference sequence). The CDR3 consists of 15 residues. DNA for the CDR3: TGTGCCAGTGTACGGACAGCTGCAACTAATGAAAAACTGTTTTTT. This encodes CASVRTAATNEKLFF.

The CDR3 nucleotides read TGTGCCAGCAGCTTAGCCTCAGGGGGGGCCAAAAACATTCAGTACTTC. Protein product: CASSLASGGAKNIQYF. The chain carries TRBV11-2 and TRBJ2-4; D might be TRBD1 (7 bases). Per germline, CDR1 SGHAT and CDR2 FQNNGV. CDR3 length: 16 residues. With 1 base removed from V and 1 base from J, the gap between germline ends came to 11 bases.

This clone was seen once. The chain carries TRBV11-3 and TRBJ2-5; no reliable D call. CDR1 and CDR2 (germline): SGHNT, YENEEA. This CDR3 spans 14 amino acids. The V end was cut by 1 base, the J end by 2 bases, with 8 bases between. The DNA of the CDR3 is TGTGCCAGCAGCTTAGGAAACGGTCAAGAGACCCAGTACTTC. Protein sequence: CASSLGNGQETQYF.

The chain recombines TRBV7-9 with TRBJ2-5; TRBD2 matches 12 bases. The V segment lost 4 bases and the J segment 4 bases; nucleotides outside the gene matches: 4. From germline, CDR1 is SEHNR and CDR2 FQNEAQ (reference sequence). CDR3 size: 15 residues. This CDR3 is CASSSRTSGVETQYF. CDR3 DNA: TGTGCCAGCAGCTCTCGGACTAGCGGGGTAGAGACCCAGTACTTC.

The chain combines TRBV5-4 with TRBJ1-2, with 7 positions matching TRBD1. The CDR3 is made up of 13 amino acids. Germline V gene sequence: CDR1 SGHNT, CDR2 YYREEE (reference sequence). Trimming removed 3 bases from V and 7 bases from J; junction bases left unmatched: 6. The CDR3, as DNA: TGTGCCAGCAGCTCTCCCGGGACAGTTGGCTACACCTTC. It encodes CASSSPGTVGYTF.

This chain's CDR3 is CASSYGQGDYEQYF. The CDR3 nucleotides are TGTGCCAGCAGTTACGGACAGGGGGACTACGAGCAGTACTTC. The V and J genes are TRBV6-5 and TRBJ2-7, with TRBD1 identical over 10 bases. The germline CDR1 and CDR2 sequences are MNHEY and SVGAGI. The CDR3 consists of 14 residues. V dropped 2 bases and J dropped 3; count of bases not matched to a gene: 1.

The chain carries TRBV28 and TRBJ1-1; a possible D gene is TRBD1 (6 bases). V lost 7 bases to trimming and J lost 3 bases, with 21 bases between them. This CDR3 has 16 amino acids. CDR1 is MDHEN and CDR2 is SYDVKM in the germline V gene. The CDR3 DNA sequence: TGTGCCAGCACCGCCGGGGGGCGAGGTAAGGACACTGAAGCTTTCTTT. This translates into CASTAGGRGKDTEAFF.

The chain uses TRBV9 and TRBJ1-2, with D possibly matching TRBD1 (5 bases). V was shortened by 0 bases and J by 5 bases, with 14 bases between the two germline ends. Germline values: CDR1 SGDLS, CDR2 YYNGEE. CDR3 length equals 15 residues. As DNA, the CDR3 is TGTGCCAGCAGCGTAGACGGGGGGGATTCTTATGGCTACACCTTC. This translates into CASSVDGGDSYGYTF.

This CDR3 reads CASSSPQGAVYEQYF. CDR3 sequence (DNA): TGTGCCAGCAGCTCGCCCCAGGGGGCCGTTTACGAGCAGTACTTC. This sequence joins TRBV5-4 and TRBJ2-7, with 8 bases that match TRBD1. With V trimmed by 3 bases and J by 4 bases, 9 bases remained unmatched. The CDR3 has 15 amino acids. Germline CDR1 SGHNT, CDR2 YYREEE (reference sequence).

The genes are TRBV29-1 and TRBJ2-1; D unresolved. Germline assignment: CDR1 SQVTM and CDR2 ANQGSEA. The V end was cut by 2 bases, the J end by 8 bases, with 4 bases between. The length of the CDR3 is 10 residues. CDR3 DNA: TGCAGCGTTGAATTCGATGAGCAGTTCTTC. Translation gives CSVEFDEQFF.

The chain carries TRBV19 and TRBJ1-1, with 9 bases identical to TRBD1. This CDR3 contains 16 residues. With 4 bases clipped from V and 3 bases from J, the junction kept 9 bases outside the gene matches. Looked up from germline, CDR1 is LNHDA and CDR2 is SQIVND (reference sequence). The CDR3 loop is CASSTDMGQGDTEAFF. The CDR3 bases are TGTGCCAGTAGTACCGACATGGGACAGGGAGACACTGAAGCTTTCTTT.

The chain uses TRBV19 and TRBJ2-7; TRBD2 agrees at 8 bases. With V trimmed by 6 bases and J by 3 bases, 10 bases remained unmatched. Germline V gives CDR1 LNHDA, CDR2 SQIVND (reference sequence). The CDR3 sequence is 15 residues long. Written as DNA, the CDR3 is TGTGCCAGTAGGTCCGGCGGGGGGCCGGACTACGAGCAGTACTTC. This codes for CASRSGGGPDYEQYF.

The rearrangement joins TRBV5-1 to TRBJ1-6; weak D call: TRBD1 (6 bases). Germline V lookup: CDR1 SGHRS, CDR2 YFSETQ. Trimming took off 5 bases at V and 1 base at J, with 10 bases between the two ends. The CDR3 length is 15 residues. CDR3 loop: CASRLDRSYNSPLHF. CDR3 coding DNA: TGCGCCAGCAGACTGGACAGATCCTATAATTCACCCCTCCACTTT.

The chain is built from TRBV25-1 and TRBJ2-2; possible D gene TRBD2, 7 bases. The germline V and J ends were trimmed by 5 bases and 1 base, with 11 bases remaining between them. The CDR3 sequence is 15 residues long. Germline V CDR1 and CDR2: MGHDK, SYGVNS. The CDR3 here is CASSPGGQNTGELFF. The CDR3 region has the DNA TGTGCCAGCAGTCCCGGGGGGCAGAACACCGGGGAGCTGTTTTTT.

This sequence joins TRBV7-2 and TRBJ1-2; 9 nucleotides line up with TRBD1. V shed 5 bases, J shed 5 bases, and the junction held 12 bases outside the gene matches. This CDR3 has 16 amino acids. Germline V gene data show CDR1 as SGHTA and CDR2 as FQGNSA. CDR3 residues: CASSEPGQGFMYGYTF. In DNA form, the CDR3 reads TGTGCCAGCAGCGAACCGGGACAGGGATTCATGTATGGCTACACCTTC.

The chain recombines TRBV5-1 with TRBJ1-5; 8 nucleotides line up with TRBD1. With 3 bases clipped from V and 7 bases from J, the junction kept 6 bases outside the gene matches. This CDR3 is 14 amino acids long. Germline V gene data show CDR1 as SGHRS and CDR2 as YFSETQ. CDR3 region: CASSSGGAGQPQHF. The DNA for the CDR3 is TGCGCCAGCAGCTCAGGGGGCGCGGGGCAGCCCCAGCATTTT.

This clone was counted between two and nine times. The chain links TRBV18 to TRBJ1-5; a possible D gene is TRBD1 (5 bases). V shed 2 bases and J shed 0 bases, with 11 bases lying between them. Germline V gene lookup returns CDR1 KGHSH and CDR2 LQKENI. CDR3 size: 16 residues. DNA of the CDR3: TGTGCCAGCTCACCAGGCAGGGCGAATAGCAATCAGCCCCAGCATTTT. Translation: CASSPGRANSNQPQHF.

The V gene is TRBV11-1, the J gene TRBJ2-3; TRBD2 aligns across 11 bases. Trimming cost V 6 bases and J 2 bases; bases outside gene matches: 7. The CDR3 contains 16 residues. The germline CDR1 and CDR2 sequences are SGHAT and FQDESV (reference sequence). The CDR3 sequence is CASSFRLAGFTDTQYF. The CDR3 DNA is TGTGCCAGCAGTTTCCGACTAGCGGGGTTCACAGATACGCAGTATTTT.

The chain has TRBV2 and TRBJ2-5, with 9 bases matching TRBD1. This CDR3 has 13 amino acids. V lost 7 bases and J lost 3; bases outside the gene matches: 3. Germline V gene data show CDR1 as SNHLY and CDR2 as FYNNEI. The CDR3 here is CASIGDREETQYF. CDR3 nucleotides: TGTGCCAGCATCGGGGACAGGGAAGAGACCCAGTACTTC.

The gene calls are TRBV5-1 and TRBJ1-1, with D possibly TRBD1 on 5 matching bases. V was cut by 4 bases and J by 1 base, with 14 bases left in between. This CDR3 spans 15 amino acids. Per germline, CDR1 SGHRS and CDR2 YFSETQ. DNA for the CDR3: TGCGCCAGCAGCCCGCCCGGAGGGGCGAACACTGAAGCTTTCTTT. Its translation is CASSPPGGANTEAFF.

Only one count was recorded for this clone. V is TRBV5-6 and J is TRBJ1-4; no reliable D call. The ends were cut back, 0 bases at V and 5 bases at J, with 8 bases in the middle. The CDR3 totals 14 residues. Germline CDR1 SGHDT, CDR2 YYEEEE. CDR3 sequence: CASSLERSNEKLFF. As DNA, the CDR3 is TGTGCCAGCAGCTTGGAACGGAGCAATGAAAAACTGTTTTTT.

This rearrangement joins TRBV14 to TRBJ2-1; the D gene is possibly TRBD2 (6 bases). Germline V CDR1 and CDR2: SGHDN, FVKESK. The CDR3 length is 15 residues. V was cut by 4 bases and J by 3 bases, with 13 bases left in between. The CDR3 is CASSLQGRGYNEQFF. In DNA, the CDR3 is TGTGCCAGCAGCCTACAAGGGCGGGGCTACAATGAGCAGTTCTTC.

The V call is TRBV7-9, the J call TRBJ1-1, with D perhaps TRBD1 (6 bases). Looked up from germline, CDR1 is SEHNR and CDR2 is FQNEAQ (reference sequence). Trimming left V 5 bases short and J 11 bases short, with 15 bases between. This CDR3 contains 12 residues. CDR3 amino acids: CASSLQGGIAFF. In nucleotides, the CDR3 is TGTGCCAGCAGCCTACAGGGCGGCATTGCTTTCTTT.

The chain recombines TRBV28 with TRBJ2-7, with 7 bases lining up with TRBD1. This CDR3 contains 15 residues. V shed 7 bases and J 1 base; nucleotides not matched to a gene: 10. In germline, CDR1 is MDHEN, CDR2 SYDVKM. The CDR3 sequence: CASIPGDRNSYEQYF. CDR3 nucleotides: TGTGCCAGCATCCCCGGGGACAGAAATTCCTACGAGCAGTACTTC.

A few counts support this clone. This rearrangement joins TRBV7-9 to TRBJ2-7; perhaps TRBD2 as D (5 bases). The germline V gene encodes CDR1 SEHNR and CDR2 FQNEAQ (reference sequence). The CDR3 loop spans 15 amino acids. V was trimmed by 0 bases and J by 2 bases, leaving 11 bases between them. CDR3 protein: CASSLARLLAYEQYF. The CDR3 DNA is TGTGCCAGCAGCTTAGCCCGACTACTCGCCTACGAGCAGTACTTC.

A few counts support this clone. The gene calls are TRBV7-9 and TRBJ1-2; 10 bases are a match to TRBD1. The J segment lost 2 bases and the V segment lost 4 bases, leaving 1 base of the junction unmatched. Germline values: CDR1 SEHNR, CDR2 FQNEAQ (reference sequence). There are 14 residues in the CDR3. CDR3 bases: TGTGCCAGCAGCTCGGGACAGGGGAACTATGGCTACACCTTC. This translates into CASSSGQGNYGYTF.

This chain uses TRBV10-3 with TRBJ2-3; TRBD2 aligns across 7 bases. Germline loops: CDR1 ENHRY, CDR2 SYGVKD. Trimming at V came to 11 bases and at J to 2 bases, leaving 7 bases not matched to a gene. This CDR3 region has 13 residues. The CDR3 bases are TGTGCCTTTAGGCGGGGGTTCACAGATACGCAGTATTTT. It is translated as CAFRRGFTDTQYF.

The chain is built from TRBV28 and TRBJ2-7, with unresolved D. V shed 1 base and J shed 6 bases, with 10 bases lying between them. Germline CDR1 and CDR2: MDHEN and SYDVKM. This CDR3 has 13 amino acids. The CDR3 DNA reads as TGTGCCAGCAGTTTATCCCACTTAGCCGAGCAGTACTTC. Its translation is CASSLSHLAEQYF.